This T cell receptor beta chain derives from a study of cytomegalovirus exposure and HLA in healthy donors. Whole-study findings and limits: When the data were analyzed later, several of the most significant clusters appeared to be linked to common viral pathogens.

Of note for this clone: The antigen is not known.

V gave up 1 base and J gave up 3 bases, with 13 bases separating them. Germline CDR1 LGHNA, CDR2 YNFKEQ. The CDR3 runs 15 residues. The PCR ran on 60 Vbeta and 13 Jbeta primers. Only in-frame clones appear in the TCRdb table, and some are missing; sequencing was by immunoSEQ multiplex PCR. The top ten clones hold 3.5% to 4.5% of a sample with fewer than 180,000 clones, roughly 77% of them seen once. The source material was PBMCs. The receptor was derived from a human donor in good health. This sequence joins TRBV4-2 and TRBJ2-7; maybe TRBD2 (5 bases). CDR3 region: CASSQGEFRNYEQYF. In DNA, the CDR3 is TGTGCCAGCAGCCAAGGGGAGTTTAGAAACTACGAGCAGTACTTC.